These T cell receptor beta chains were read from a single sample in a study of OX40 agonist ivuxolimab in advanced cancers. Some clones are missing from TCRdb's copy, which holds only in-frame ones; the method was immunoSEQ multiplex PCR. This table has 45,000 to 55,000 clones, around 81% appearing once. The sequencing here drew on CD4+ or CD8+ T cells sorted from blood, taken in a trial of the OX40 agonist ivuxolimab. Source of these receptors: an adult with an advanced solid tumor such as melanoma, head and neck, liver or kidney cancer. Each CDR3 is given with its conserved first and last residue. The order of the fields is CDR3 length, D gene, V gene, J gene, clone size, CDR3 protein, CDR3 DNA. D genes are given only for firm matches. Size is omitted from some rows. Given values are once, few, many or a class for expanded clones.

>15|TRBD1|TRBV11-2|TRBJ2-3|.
CASSLGQGTTDTQYF
TGTGCCAGCAGCTTGGGACAGGGGACCACAGATACGCAGTATTTT
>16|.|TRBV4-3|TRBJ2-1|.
CASSQRTPSEGHEQFF
TGCGCCAGCAGCCAACGTACACCCTCCGAGGGCCATGAGCAGTTCTTC
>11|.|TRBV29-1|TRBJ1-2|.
CSVEGVYGYTF
TGCAGCGTTGAAGGGGTGTATGGCTACACCTTC
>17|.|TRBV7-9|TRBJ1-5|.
CASSLSLAGVGNQPQHF
TGTGCCAGCAGCTTAAGCCTAGCGGGGGTCGGCAATCAGCCCCAGCATTTT
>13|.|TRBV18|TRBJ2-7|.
CASSPPSPYEQYF
TGTGCCAGCTCACCACCCTCACCCTACGAGCAGTACTTC
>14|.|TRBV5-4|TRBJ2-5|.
CASSLGQNQETQYF
TGTGCCAGCAGCCTCGGACAAAACCAAGAGACCCAGTACTTC
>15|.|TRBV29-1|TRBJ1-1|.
CSVGGGAALNTEAFF
TGCAGCGTTGGTGGAGGGGCGGCCTTGAACACTGAAGCTTTCTTT
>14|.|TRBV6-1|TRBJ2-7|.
CASSELGGSYEQYF
TGTGCCAGCAGTGAATTAGGCGGCTCCTACGAGCAGTACTTC
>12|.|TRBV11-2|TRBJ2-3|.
CASSLEPDTQYF
TGTGCCAGCAGCTTAGAGCCAGATACGCAGTATTTT
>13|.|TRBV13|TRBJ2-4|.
CASSWGAKNIQYF
TGTGCCAGCAGTTGGGGGGCCAAAAACATTCAGTACTTC
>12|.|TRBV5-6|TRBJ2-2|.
CASRLETGELFF
TGTGCCAGCAGATTAGAGACCGGGGAGCTGTTTTTT
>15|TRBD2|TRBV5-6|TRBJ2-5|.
CASSPGGGLEETQYF
TGTGCCAGCAGCCCCGGGGGGGGTCTGGAGGAGACCCAGTACTTC
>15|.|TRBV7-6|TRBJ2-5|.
CASSLEAGHQETQYF
TGTGCCAGCAGCTTAGAGGCAGGCCACCAAGAGACCCAGTACTTC
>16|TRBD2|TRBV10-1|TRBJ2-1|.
CASSDLAGGRRGEQFF
TGCGCCAGCAGTGACTTAGCGGGAGGCCGCCGTGGTGAGCAGTTCTTC
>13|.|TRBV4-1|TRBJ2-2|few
CASSPQNTGELFF
TGCGCCAGCAGCCCTCAGAACACCGGGGAGCTGTTTTTT
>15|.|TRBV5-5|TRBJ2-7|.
CASSLEGSFSYEQYF
TGTGCCAGCAGCTTGGAGGGCAGTTTCTCCTACGAGCAGTACTTC
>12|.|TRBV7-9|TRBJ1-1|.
CASSSLSTEAFF
TGTGCCAGCAGCTCCCTATCCACTGAAGCTTTCTTT
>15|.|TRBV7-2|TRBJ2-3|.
CATLNGDGAPDTQYF
TGTGCCACCCTCAATGGAGATGGAGCCCCAGATACGCAGTATTTT
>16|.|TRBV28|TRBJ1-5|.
CASSFGSAHSNQPQHF
TGTGCCAGCAGTTTCGGGTCAGCCCATAGCAATCAGCCCCAGCATTTT
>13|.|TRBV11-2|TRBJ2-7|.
CASSLEQGYEQYF
TGTGCCAGCAGCTTAGAACAGGGATACGAGCAGTACTTC
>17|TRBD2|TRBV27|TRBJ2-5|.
CASSPLFIAGAEETQYF
TGTGCCAGCAGTCCTCTTTTTATAGCGGGGGCCGAAGAGACCCAGTACTTC
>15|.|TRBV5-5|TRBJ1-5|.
CASSPGTAKNQPQHF
TGTGCCAGCAGCCCCGGGACGGCTAAAAATCAGCCCCAGCATTTT
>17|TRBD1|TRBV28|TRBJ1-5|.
CASSFERDRFSNQPQHF
TGTGCCAGCAGTTTCGAAAGGGACAGATTTAGCAATCAGCCCCAGCATTTT
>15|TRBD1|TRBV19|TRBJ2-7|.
CASSILGTGGNEQYF
TGTGCCAGTAGTATCCTCGGGACAGGGGGCAACGAGCAGTACTTC
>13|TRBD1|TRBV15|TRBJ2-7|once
CATSRTGDYEQYF
TGTGCCACCAGCAGAACAGGGGATTACGAGCAGTACTTC
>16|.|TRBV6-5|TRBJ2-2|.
CASSYSGGPNTGELFF
TGTGCCAGCAGTTACTCGGGGGGACCGAACACCGGGGAGCTGTTTTTT
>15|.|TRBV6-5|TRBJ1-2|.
CASSYLADRKYGYTF
TGTGCCAGCAGTTACCTCGCGGACAGAAAATATGGCTACACCTTC
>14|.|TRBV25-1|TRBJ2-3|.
CASSEWPITDTQYF
TGTGCCAGCAGTGAATGGCCAATCACAGATACGCAGTATTTT
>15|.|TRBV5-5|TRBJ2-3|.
CASSFGPSSTDTQYF
TGTGCCAGCAGCTTTGGACCATCTAGCACAGATACGCAGTATTTT
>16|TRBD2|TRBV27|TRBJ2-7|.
CASSFLGASGYYEQYF
TGTGCCAGCAGTTTCCTAGGGGCTAGCGGGTACTACGAGCAGTACTTC
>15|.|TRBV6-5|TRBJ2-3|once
CATQGGLDGTDTQYF
TGTGCCACCCAGGGGGGCTTGGACGGCACAGATACGCAGTATTTT
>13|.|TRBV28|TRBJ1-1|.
CASSFELSTEAFF
TGTGCCAGCAGTTTTGAGTTGAGCACTGAAGCTTTCTTT
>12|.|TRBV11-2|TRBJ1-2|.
CASSREGSGYTF
TGTGCCAGCAGCAGAGAAGGGAGTGGCTACACCTTC
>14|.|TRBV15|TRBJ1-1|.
CATFRDLGNTEAFF
TGTGCCACCTTCAGGGATTTAGGGAACACTGAAGCTTTCTTT
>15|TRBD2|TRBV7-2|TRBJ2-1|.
CASSSLAGVGDEQFF
TGTGCCAGCAGCTCTCTGGCGGGAGTAGGAGATGAGCAGTTCTTC
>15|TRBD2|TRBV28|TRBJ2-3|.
CASSYSGGAIDTQYF
TGTGCCAGCAGTTATAGCGGGGGGGCCATAGATACGCAGTATTTT
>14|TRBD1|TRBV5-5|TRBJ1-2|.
CASSFLGQGDGYTF
TGTGCCAGCAGCTTCCTAGGACAGGGTGATGGCTACACCTTC
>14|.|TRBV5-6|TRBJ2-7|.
CASSPLSGNYEQYF
TGTGCCAGCAGCCCCTTGTCGGGGAACTACGAGCAGTACTTC
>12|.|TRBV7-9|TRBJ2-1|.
CAISGDLNEQFF
TGTGCCATCTCGGGAGACCTCAATGAGCAGTTCTTC
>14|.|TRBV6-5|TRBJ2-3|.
CASSYSSESDTQYF
TGTGCCAGCAGTTACTCTAGCGAATCAGATACGCAGTATTTT
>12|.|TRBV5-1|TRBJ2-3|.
CASRDYTDTQYF
TGCGCCAGCAGGGATTACACAGATACGCAGTATTTT
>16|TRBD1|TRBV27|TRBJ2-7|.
CASSYQAGTGPYEQYF
TGTGCCAGCAGTTACCAGGCCGGGACAGGTCCCTACGAGCAGTACTTC
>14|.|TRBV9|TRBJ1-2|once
CASSVTGPNYGYTF
TGTGCCAGCAGCGTCACCGGGCCTAACTATGGCTACACCTTC
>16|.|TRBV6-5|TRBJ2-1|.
CASSYDYPSSYNEQFF
TGTGCCAGCAGTTACGACTACCCAAGCTCCTACAATGAGCAGTTCTTC
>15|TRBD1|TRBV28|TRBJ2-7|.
CASSLNPTGGYEQYF
TGTGCCAGCAGTTTAAATCCCACAGGGGGCTACGAGCAGTACTTC
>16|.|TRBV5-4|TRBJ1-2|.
CASSLNEGAGPYGYTF
TGTGCCAGCAGCTTGAATGAAGGGGCAGGGCCCTATGGCTACACCTTC
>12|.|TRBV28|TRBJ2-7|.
CASSNPLPEQYF
TGTGCCAGCAGCAATCCCCTCCCCGAGCAGTACTTC
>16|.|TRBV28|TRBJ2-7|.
CASSFSEGHGVYEQYF
TGTGCCAGCAGTTTCTCCGAGGGACATGGGGTTTACGAGCAGTACTTC
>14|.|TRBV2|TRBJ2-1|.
CASSDGPAYNEQFF
TGTGCCAGCAGTGATGGCCCAGCCTACAATGAGCAGTTCTTC
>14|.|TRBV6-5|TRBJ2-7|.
CASSYNSPIMEQYF
TGTGCCAGCAGTTACAACAGCCCAATAATGGAGCAGTACTTC
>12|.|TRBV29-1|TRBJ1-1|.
CSVEGTYTEAFF
TGCAGCGTTGAGGGCACTTACACTGAAGCTTTCTTT
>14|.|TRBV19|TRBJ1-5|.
CASSITGWGQPQHF
TGTGCCAGTAGTATAACGGGTTGGGGTCAGCCCCAGCATTTT
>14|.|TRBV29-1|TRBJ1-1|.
CSVPVAGAQTEAFF
TGCAGCGTGCCCGTCGCGGGGGCGCAGACTGAAGCTTTCTTT
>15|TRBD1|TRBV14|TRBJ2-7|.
CASSRYAGTVDEQYF
TGTGCCAGCAGCCGTTATGCCGGGACAGTAGACGAGCAGTACTTC
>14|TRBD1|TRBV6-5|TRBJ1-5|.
CASSWTGGNQPQHF
TGTGCCAGCAGCTGGACAGGGGGCAATCAGCCCCAGCATTTT
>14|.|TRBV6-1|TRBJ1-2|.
CASSSMRGPWGYTF
TGTGCCAGCAGTTCAATGCGGGGACCCTGGGGCTACACCTTC
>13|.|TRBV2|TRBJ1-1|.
CASTSFGAAEAFF
TGTGCCAGCACTTCATTTGGGGCGGCTGAAGCTTTCTTT